This T cell receptor (beta chain) is from a study of PD-1 blockade in classical Hodgkin lymphoma. Study background: With a 2-week interval, patients received intravenous nivolumab at 3 mg/kg. Study-wide findings and caveats: In newly diagnosed patients, baseline TCR diversity was reportedly below that of healthy donors.

All patients relapsed after autologous stem cell transplantation, and brentuximab vedotin exposure varied. Comment on this clone: Its antigen remains unidentified.

CDR1 MNHNY and CDR2 SVGAGI come from the germline V gene (reference sequence). CDR3 length: 16 residues. V gave up 2 bases and J gave up 0 bases; unmatched junction bases: 5. Here immunoSEQ multiplex PCR was the method, and the copy in TCRdb shows in-frame clones only, minus some. The top ten hold about 2.7% of the sample, which has 89,000 or so clones, about 90% seen once. Specimen: peripheral blood mononuclear cells (PBMCs), collected before the second cycle of nivolumab. V is TRBV6-6 and J is TRBJ2-3; 7 positions match TRBD1. The sequence derives from a human donor with classical Hodgkin lymphoma. The CDR3 spells CASSYVQGRSTDTQYF. DNA of the CDR3: TGTGCCAGCAGTTACGTACAGGGGCGTAGCACAGATACGCAGTATTTT.